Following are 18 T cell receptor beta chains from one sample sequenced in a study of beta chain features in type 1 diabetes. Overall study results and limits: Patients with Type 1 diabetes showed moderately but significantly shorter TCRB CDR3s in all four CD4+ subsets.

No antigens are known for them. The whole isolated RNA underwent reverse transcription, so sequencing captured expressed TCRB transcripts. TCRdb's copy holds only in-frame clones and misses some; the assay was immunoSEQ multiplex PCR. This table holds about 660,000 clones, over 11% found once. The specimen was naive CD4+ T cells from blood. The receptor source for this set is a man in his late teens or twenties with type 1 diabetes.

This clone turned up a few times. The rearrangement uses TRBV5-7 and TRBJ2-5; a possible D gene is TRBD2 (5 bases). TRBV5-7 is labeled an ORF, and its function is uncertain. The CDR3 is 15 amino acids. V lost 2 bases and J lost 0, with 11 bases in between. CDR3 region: CASSFLKRNQETQYF. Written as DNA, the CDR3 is TGTGCCAGCAGCTTCCTAAAGCGGAACCAAGAGACCCAGTACTTC.

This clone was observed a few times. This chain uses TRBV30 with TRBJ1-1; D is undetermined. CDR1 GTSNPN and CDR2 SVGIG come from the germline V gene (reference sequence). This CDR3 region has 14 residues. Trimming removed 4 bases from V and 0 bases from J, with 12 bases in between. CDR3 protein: CAWKSRVLNTEAFF. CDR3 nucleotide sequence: TGTGCCTGGAAGTCCCGGGTTCTGAACACTGAAGCTTTCTTT. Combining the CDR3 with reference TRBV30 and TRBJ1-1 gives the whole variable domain SQTIHQWPATLVQPVGSPLSLECTVEGTSNPNLYWYRQAAGRGLQLLFYSVGIGQISSEVPQNLSASRPQDRQFILSSKKLLLSDSGFYLCAWKSRVLNTEAFFGQGTRLTVV.

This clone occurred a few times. The CDR3 region is CASSQVRTAYEQYF. In nucleotides, the CDR3 is TGCGCCAGCAGCCAAGTGAGGACAGCCTACGAGCAGTACTTC. This chain joins TRBV4-3 and TRBJ2-7; a weak D match, TRBD1 (6 bases). The germline CDR1 and CDR2 sequences are LGHNA and YSLEER. The CDR3 is 14 amino acids. Trimming took 1 base from V and 2 from J, leaving 9 bases between them.

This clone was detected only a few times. The CDR3 spells CASSTLAGGPSSTDTQYF. CDR3 DNA sequence: TGTGCCAGCAGCACCCTAGCGGGAGGGCCCTCTAGCACAGATACGCAGTATTTT. The chain joins TRBV13 to TRBJ2-3, with 12 bases lining up with TRBD2. CDR1 is PRHDT, CDR2 FYEKMQ, per germline (reference sequence). The J segment lost 0 bases and the V segment lost 5 bases, leaving 9 bases of the junction unmatched. CDR3 size: 18 residues.

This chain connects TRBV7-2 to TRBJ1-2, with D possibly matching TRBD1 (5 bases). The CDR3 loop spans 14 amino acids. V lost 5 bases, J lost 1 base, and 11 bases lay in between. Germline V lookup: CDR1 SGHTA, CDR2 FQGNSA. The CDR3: CASSVGPYNYGYTF. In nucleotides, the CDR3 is TGTGCCAGCAGCGTGGGGCCTTATAACTATGGCTACACCTTC.

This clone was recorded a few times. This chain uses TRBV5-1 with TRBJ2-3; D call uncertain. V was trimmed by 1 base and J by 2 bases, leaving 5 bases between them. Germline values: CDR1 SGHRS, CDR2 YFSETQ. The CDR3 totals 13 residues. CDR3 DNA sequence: TGCGCCAGCAGCTTGAGTACCACAGATACGCAGTATTTT. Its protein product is CASSLSTTDTQYF.

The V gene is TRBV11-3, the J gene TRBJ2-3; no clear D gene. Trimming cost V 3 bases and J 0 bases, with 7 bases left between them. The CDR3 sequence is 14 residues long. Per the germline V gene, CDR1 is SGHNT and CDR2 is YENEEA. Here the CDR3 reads CASSFGSSTDTQYF. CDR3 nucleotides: TGTGCCAGCAGCTTCGGGTCTAGCACAGATACGCAGTATTTT.

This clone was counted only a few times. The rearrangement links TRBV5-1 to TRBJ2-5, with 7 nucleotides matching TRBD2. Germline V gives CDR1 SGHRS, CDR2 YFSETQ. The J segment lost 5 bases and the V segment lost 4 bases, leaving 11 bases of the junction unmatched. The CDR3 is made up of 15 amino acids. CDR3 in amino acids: CASSRTSYNQETQYF. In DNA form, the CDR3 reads TGCGCCAGCAGCCGGACTAGTTACAATCAGGAGACCCAGTACTTC.

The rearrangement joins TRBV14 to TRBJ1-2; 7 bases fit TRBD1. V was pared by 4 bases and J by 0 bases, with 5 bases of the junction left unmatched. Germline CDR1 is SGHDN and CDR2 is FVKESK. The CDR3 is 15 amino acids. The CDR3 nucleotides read TGTGCCAGCAGCCGGGACAGCGGGTCTAACTATGGCTACACCTTC. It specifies CASSRDSGSNYGYTF.

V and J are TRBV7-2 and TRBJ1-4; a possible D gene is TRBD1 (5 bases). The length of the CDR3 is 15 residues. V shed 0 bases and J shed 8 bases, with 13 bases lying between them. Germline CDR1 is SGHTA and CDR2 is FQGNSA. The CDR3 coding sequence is TGTGCCAGCAGCTTAGCCCCCGGGGGGAGGGAAAAACTGTTTTTT. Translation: CASSLAPGGREKLFF. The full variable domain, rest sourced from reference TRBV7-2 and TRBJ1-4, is GAGVSQSPSNKVTEKGKDVELRCDPISGHTALYWYRQSLGQGLEFLIYFQGNSAPDKSGLPSDRFSAERTGGSVSTLTIQRTQQEDSAVYLCASSLAPGGREKLFFGSGTQLSVL.

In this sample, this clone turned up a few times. The CDR3, as DNA: TGTGCCTGGAGTGACCGGGAAGGAATGGGCACTGAAGCTTTCTTT. It is translated as CAWSDREGMGTEAFF. This rearrangement joins TRBV30 to TRBJ1-1; D gene ambiguous. Germline CDR1 and CDR2: GTSNPN and SVGIG (reference sequence). Between the trimmed V and J ends, which lost 1 base and 4 bases, there was a span of 16 bases. This CDR3 has 15 amino acids.

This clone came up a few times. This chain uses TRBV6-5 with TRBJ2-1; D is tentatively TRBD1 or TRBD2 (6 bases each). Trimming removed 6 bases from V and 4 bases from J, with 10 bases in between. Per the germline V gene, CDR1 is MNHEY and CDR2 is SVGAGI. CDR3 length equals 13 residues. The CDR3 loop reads CASSRGLYNEQFF. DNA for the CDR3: TGTGCCAGCAGCAGGGGACTGTACAATGAGCAGTTCTTC.

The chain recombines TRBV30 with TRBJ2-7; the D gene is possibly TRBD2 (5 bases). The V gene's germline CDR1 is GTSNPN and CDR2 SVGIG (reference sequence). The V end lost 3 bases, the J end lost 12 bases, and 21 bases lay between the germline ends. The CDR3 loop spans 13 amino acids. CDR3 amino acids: CAWSAVVGSPRYF. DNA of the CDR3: TGTGCCTGGAGCGCCGTCGTTGGGAGCCCTCGGTACTTC. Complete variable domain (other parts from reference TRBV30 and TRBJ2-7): SQTIHQWPATLVQPVGSPLSLECTVEGTSNPNLYWYRQAAGRGLQLLFYSVGIGQISSEVPQNLSASRPQDRQFILSSKKLLLSDSGFYLCAWSAVVGSPRYFGPGTRLTVT.

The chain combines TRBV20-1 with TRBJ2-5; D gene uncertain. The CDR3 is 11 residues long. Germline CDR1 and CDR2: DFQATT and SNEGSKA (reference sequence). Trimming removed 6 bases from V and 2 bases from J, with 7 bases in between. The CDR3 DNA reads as TGCAGTGCCCCTCTTCAAGAGACCCAGTACTTC. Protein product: CSAPLQETQYF.

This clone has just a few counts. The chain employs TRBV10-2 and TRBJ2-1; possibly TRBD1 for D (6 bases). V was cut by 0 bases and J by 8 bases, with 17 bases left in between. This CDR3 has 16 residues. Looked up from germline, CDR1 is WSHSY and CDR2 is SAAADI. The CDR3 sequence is CASSESGRGKIYEQFF. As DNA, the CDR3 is TGCGCCAGCAGTGAGTCGGGCAGGGGAAAGATATATGAGCAGTTCTTC.

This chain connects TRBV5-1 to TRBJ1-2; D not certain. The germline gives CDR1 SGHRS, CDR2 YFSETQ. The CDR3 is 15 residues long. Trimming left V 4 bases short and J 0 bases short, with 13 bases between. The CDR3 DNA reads TGCGCCAGCAGCGCCGGAGGAACAGCTAACTATGGCTACACCTTC. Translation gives CASSAGGTANYGYTF.

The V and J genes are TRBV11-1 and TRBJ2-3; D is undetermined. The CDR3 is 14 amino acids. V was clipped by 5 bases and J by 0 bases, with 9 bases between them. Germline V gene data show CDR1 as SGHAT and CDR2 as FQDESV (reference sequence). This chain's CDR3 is CASSPLGSTDTQYF. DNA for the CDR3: TGTGCCAGCAGCCCTTTGGGGAGCACAGATACGCAGTATTTT.

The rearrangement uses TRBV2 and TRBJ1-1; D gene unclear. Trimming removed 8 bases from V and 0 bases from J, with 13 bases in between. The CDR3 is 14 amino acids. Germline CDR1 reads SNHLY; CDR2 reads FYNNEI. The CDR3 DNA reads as TGTGCCAGCCAAGTTGGGAAATTGAACACTGAAGCTTTCTTT. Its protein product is CASQVGKLNTEAFF.